Presented here are 21 T cell receptor beta chains from one specimen sequenced in a study of blood T cell repertoires in COVID-19. Generated by immunoSEQ multiplex PCR, the TCRdb table keeps only in-frame clones and is missing some. The sample has some 250,000 clones; 85% to 90% are singletons. The material sequenced was PBMCs or T cells enriched from blood (not recorded which). The receptors derive from a young woman with acute COVID-19.

This chain links TRBV7-8 with TRBJ1-3; TRBD1 is a possible D gene (5 bases). This CDR3 comprises 16 residues. V was pared by 1 base and J by 0 bases, with 10 bases between. Germline CDR1 and CDR2: SGHVS and FQNEAQ. CDR3 in amino acids: CASSLVRQLSGNTIYF. The CDR3 DNA reads TGTGCCAGCAGCTTAGTACGACAGCTCTCTGGAAACACCATATATTTT. Looking up the rest from reference TRBV7-8 and TRBJ1-3 gives the full variable domain: GAGVSQSPRYKVAKRGQDVALRCDPISGHVSLFWYQQALGQGPEFLTYFQNEAQLDKSGLPSDRFFAERPEGSVSTLKIQRTQQEDSAVYLCASSLVRQLSGNTIYFGEGSWLTVV.

CDR3 protein: CASRKTGDYGYTF. The CDR3 coding sequence is TGTGCCAGTAGGAAGACAGGGGACTATGGCTACACCTTC. V usage is TRBV25-1 and J usage is TRBJ1-2, with 8 bases lining up with TRBD1. This CDR3 contains 13 residues. With V trimmed by 9 bases and J by 3 bases, 6 bases remained unmatched. Germline CDR1 reads MGHDK; CDR2 reads SYGVNS.

CDR3 protein: CASSRVRGTLAKNIQYF. The CDR3 DNA is TGCGCCAGCAGTAGGGTCAGGGGGACCCTAGCCAAAAACATTCAGTACTTC. This chain connects TRBV23-1 to TRBJ2-4; 7 nucleotides line up with TRBD1. TRBV23-1 is an ORF, with its function uncertain. The trim removed 5 bases at V and 0 bases at J, leaving 10 bases unmatched. This CDR3 contains 17 residues.

The gene calls are TRBV7-9 and TRBJ1-2; D remains ambiguous. Between the trimmed V and J ends, which lost 1 base and 7 bases, there was a span of 13 bases. This CDR3 region has 14 residues. CDR1 and CDR2 from the germline V gene are SEHNR and FQNEAQ (reference sequence). CDR3 in DNA: TGTGCCAGCAGCTTAGAGTACCAGTGGGCTGGCTACACCTTC. Encoded protein: CASSLEYQWAGYTF.

The chain is built from TRBV5-1 and TRBJ2-3; D perhaps matches TRBD2 (6 bases). Germline lookup yields CDR1 SGHRS and CDR2 YFSETQ. With 0 bases removed from V and 2 bases from J, the gap between germline ends came to 10 bases. This CDR3 has 15 residues. CDR3 protein: CASSLGGAYTDTQYF. Here the CDR3 DNA reads TGCGCCAGCAGCTTGGGCGGGGCATACACAGATACGCAGTATTTT.

The chain employs TRBV5-4 and TRBJ1-1; 8 nucleotides align to TRBD1. V shed 4 bases and J 0 bases; nucleotides not matched to a gene: 5. This CDR3 comprises 15 residues. The germline gives CDR1 SGHNT, CDR2 YYREEE (reference sequence). The CDR3 sequence: CASSPGQGMNTEAFF. The DNA of the CDR3 is TGTGCCAGCAGCCCTGGACAGGGTATGAACACTGAAGCTTTCTTT.

The chain links TRBV11-2 to TRBJ2-1; D perhaps matches TRBD1 (5 bases). Germline V gene sequence: CDR1 SGHAT, CDR2 FQNNGV. Trimming took off 1 base at V and 7 bases at J, with 17 bases between the two ends. The length of the CDR3 is 16 residues. The CDR3 reads CASSLGAGSFSNEQFF. DNA for the CDR3: TGTGCCAGCAGCTTAGGGGCAGGGTCGTTTAGTAATGAGCAGTTCTTC.

This rearrangement joins TRBV28 to TRBJ1-5; 8 bases line up with TRBD1. Unmatched junction bases numbered 10, after V lost 7 bases and J lost 5 bases. This CDR3 has 15 residues. Looked up from germline, CDR1 is MDHEN and CDR2 is SYDVKM. DNA for the CDR3: TGTGCCAGCACCCTGACAGGGGTGGTTTATCAGCCCCAGCATTTT. This gives the protein CASTLTGVVYQPQHF.

The chain couples TRBV3-1 (or the pseudogene TRBV3-2) to TRBJ2-7; D is unclear. Germline CDR1 LGHDT, CDR2 YNNKEL (reference sequence). The V and J ends lost 0 bases and 6 bases respectively, with 12 bases between them. This CDR3 contains 14 residues. The CDR3 region has the DNA TGTGCCAGCAGCCAAGATAGAACGCCGGGCGAGCAGTACTTC. Encoded protein: CASSQDRTPGEQYF.

This clone came up once. The chain uses TRBV5-1 and TRBJ2-7; 9 bases agree with TRBD1. Germline V lookup: CDR1 SGHRS, CDR2 YFSETQ. This CDR3 is 15 amino acids long. V lost 5 bases, J lost 0 bases, and 6 bases stayed unmatched. CDR3 loop: CASRWGQGYSYEQYF. For the CDR3, the DNA is TGCGCCAGCAGGTGGGGACAGGGCTACTCCTACGAGCAGTACTTC.

A single count supports this clone. The chain recombines TRBV7-9 with TRBJ1-1; D call uncertain. This CDR3 comprises 13 residues. The germline CDR1 and CDR2 sequences are SEHNR and FQNEAQ (reference sequence). Trimming stripped 6 bases from V and 5 bases from J, with 13 bases between. The CDR3 coding sequence is TGTGCCAGCAGTTCCCAACCTGCGACTGAAGCTTTCTTT. This codes for CASSSQPATEAFF.

The V and J genes are TRBV4-3 and TRBJ1-5; the match to TRBD1 covers 9 bases. Germline CDR1 and CDR2: LGHNA and YSLEER. The CDR3 covers 15 residues. The V segment lost 1 base and the J segment 4 bases; nucleotides outside the gene matches: 2. Here the CDR3 DNA reads TGCGCCAGCAGCCAAGGACAGGGGGAAAATCAGCCCCAGCATTTT. Translating it yields CASSQGQGENQPQHF.

The chain carries TRBV19 and TRBJ2-1; the match to TRBD2 covers 7 bases. Germline CDR1 LNHDA, CDR2 SQIVND (reference sequence). This CDR3 is 16 amino acids long. After removal of 1 base from V and 0 bases from J, the junction contained 3 bases not matched to a gene. The CDR3 loop reads CASSIGGGTSYNEQFF. CDR3 sequence (DNA): TGTGCCAGTAGTATAGGGGGGGGTACCTCCTACAATGAGCAGTTCTTC. Supplemented by reference TRBV19 and TRBJ2-1, the full variable domain reads DGGITQSPKYLFRKEGQNVTLSCEQNLNHDAMYWYRQDPGQGLRLIYYSQIVNDFQKGDIAEGYSVSREKKESFPLTVTSAQKNPTAFYLCASSIGGGTSYNEQFFGPGTRLTVL.

This rearrangement joins TRBV7-6 to TRBJ2-3, with 9 bases identical to TRBD1. Germline CDR1 SGHVS, CDR2 FNYEAQ. The CDR3 totals 19 residues. The V gene end was trimmed by 0 bases and the J gene end by 1 base; junction bases not matched to a gene: 11. This chain's CDR3 is CASSLALYRGHQGTDTQYF. The CDR3 nucleotides read TGTGCCAGCAGCTTAGCGCTCTACAGGGGGCATCAGGGCACAGATACGCAGTATTTT.

The V gene is TRBV5-3, the J gene TRBJ2-1, with 7 positions matching TRBD2. TRBV5-3 is classed as an ORF, of uncertain function. V lost 4 bases, J lost 4 bases, and 11 bases stayed unmatched. CDR3 length: 16 amino acids. The CDR3 coding sequence is TGTGCCAGAAGCGAACTCAACGGGACTATTTACAATGAGCAGTTCTTC. Its translation is CARSELNGTIYNEQFF.

The rearrangement uses TRBV7-8 and TRBJ1-5; 8 bases are a match to TRBD1. V trimming: 4 bases; J trimming: 7 bases; junction bases outside the gene matches: 21. Germline loops: CDR1 SGHVS, CDR2 FQNEAQ. The CDR3 extends over 19 amino acids. CDR3 residues: CASSSFLIQQGDLGQPQHF. For the CDR3, the DNA is TGTGCCAGCAGCTCGTTCCTGATTCAACAGGGGGATTTGGGACAGCCCCAGCATTTT.

About this clone itself: At one boundary the junction diverges from the germline segment, which might be a read error. The V and J genes are TRBV11-2 and TRBJ2-3, with D possibly TRBD1 on 5 matching bases. From germline, CDR1 is SGHAT and CDR2 FQNNGV. This CDR3 has 13 residues. In nucleotides, the CDR3 is TGTGCCAGCAGACATACGGCCAGGGCAGATCCCGTTTTT. This sequence encodes CASRHTARADPVF. Based on the CDR3 plus reference TRBV11-2 and TRBJ2-3, the full variable domain is EAGVAQSPRYKIIEKRQSVAFWCNPISGHATLYWYQQILGQGPKLLIQFQNNGVVDDSQLPKDRFSAERLKGVDSTLKIQPAKLEDSAVYLCASRHTARADPVFGPGTRLTVL.

The chain is built from TRBV13 and TRBJ2-7; D might be TRBD1 (6 bases). V lost 1 base, J lost 5 bases, and 9 bases lay in between. Germline V lookup: CDR1 PRHDT, CDR2 FYEKMQ (reference sequence). The CDR3 totals 13 residues. The CDR3 loop is CASSLDRVNEQYF. The CDR3 DNA reads as TGTGCCAGCAGCTTAGACAGGGTAAACGAGCAGTACTTC.

This clone occurred once. The chain carries TRBV27 and TRBJ1-5; unclear D gene. The length of the CDR3 is 15 residues. Trimming took 5 bases from V and 1 from J, leaving 12 bases between them. CDR1 is MNHEY, CDR2 SMNVEV, per germline (reference sequence). In DNA form, the CDR3 reads TGTGCCAGCAGTGGCGGGTATTCCAGCAATCAGCCCCAGCATTTT. Amino acid sequence: CASSGGYSSNQPQHF.

The chain joins TRBV10-2 to TRBJ1-6; 7 positions match TRBD1. Germline CDR1 WSHSY, CDR2 SAAADI. V lost 4 bases and J lost 6; bases outside the gene matches: 9. The CDR3 runs to 16 residues. CDR3 DNA: TGCGCCAGCAGTGGTAACCAGGACAGGATTAATTCACCCCTCCACTTT. Its translation is CASSGNQDRINSPLHF.

The chain uses TRBV7-9 and TRBJ1-4; 9 bases map to TRBD1. With 6 bases clipped from V and 8 bases from J, the junction kept 10 bases outside the gene matches. The CDR3 has 15 amino acids. Germline V gene lookup returns CDR1 SEHNR and CDR2 FQNEAQ (reference sequence). CDR3 in amino acids: CASSLDRGPQEKLFF. DNA for the CDR3: TGTGCCAGCAGTTTGGACAGGGGTCCGCAAGAAAAACTGTTTTTT. Looking up the rest from reference TRBV7-9 and TRBJ1-4 gives the full variable domain: DTGVSQNPRHKITKRGQNVTFRCDPISEHNRLYWYRQTLGQGPEFLTYFQNEAQLEKSRLLSDRFSAERPKGSFSTLEIQRTEQGDSAMYLCASSLDRGPQEKLFFGSGTQLSVL.